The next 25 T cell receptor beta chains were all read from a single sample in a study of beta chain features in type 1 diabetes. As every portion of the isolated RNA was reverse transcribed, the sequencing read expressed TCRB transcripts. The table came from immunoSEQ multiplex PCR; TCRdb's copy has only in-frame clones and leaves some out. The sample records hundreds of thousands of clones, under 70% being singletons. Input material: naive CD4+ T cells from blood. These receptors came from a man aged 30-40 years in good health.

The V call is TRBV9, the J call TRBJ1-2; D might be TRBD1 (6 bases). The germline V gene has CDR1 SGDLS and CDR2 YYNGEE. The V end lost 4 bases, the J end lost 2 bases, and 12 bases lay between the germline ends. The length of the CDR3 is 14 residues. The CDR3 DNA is TGTGCCAGCAGCCCGGCAGGACAGAACTATGGCTACACCTTC. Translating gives CASSPAGQNYGYTF.

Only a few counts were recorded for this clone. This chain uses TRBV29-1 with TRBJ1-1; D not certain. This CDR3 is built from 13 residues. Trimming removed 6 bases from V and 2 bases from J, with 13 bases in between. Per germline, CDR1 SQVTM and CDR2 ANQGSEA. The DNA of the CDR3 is TGCAGCGTAATCGGCTGGGGTAACACTGAAGCTTTCTTT. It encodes CSVIGWGNTEAFF.

CDR3 DNA: TGTGCCTGGAGTCCGTTCGCCACCGGGGAGCTGTTTTTT. It encodes CAWSPFATGELFF. The chain joins TRBV30 to TRBJ2-2, with D unclear. The CDR3 is 13 amino acids. Germline lookup yields CDR1 GTSNPN and CDR2 SVGIG (reference sequence). Trimming took off 2 bases at V and 4 bases at J, with 8 bases between the two ends.

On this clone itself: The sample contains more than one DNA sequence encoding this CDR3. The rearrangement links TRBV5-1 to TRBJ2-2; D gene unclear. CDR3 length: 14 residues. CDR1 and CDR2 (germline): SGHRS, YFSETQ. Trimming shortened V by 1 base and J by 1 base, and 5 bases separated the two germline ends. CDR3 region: CASSLSRNTGELFF. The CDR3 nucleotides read TGCGCCAGCAGCTTGAGCCGGAACACCGGGGAGCTGTTTTTT.

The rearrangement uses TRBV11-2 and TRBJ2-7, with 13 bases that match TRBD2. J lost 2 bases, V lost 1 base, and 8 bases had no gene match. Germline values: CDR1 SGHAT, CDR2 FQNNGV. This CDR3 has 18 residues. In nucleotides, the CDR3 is TGTGCCAGCAGCTTAGTGCGGTCGGGACTAGCGGGAACCTACGAGCAGTACTTC. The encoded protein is CASSLVRSGLAGTYEQYF.

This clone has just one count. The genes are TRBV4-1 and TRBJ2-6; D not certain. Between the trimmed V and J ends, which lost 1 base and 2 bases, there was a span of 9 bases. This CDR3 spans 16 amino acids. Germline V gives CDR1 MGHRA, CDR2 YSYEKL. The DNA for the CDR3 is TGCGCCAGCAGCCAAGTCGAATCAACTGGGGCCAACGTCCTGACTTTC. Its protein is CASSQVESTGANVLTF.

In nucleotides, the CDR3 is TGTGCCAGCACTCATACCGGGCTAGGAGGCTATGGCTACACCTTC. It yields the protein CASTHTGLGGYGYTF. The chain links TRBV25-1 to TRBJ1-2; D gene ambiguous. Germline-derived CDR1 and CDR2 are MGHDK and SYGVNS. Trimming pared 7 bases from V and 4 bases from J, leaving 19 bases between. This CDR3 spans 15 amino acids.

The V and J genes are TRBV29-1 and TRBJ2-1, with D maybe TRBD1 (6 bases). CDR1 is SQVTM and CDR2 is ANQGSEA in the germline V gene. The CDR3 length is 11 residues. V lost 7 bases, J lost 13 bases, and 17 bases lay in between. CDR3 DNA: TGCAGCGCATCACGGGGACAATCCCAGTTCTTC. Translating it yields CSASRGQSQFF.

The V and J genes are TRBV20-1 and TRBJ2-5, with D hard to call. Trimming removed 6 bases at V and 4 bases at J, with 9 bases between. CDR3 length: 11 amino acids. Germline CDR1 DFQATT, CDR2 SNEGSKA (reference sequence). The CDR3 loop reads CSAQVGETQYF. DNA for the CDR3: TGCAGTGCCCAAGTGGGAGAGACCCAGTACTTC.

The CDR3 spells CAWSDGLAAQETQYF. In nucleotides, the CDR3 is TGTGCCTGGAGCGACGGACTAGCGGCGCAAGAGACCCAGTACTTC. The chain couples TRBV30 to TRBJ2-5; 10 bases agree with TRBD2. Trimming at V came to 3 bases and at J to 2 bases, leaving 6 bases not matched to a gene. Germline V lookup: CDR1 GTSNPN, CDR2 SVGIG (reference sequence). The CDR3 is made up of 15 amino acids.

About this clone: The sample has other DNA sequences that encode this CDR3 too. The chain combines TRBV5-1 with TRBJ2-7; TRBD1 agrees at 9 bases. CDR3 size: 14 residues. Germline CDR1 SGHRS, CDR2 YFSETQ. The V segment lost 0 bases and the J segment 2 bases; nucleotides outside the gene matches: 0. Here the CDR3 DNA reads TGCGCCAGCAGCTTGGGGGACAGGGCCTACGAGCAGTACTTC. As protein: CASSLGDRAYEQYF.

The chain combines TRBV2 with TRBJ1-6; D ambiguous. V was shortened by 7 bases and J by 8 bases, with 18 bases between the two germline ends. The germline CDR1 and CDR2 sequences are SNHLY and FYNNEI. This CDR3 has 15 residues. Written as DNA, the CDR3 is TGTGCCAGCACCCTCGGGAGGGCCGGGGATTCACCCCTCCACTTT. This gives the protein CASTLGRAGDSPLHF.

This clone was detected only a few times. This chain's CDR3 is CAWSVSESYEQYF. The CDR3 nucleotides are TGTGCCTGGAGTGTAAGCGAGTCCTACGAGCAGTACTTC. V and J are TRBV30 and TRBJ2-7; D is undetermined. Trimming stripped 0 bases from V and 1 base from J, with 7 bases between. Germline CDR1 is GTSNPN and CDR2 is SVGIG (reference sequence). The CDR3 extends over 13 amino acids.

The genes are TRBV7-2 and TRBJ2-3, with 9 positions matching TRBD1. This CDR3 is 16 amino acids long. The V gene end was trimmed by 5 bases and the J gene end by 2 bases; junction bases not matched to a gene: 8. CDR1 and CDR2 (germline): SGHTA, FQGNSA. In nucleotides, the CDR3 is TGTGCCAGCAGCGGGACCGGGACAGGGCTCACAGATACGCAGTATTTT. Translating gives CASSGTGTGLTDTQYF.

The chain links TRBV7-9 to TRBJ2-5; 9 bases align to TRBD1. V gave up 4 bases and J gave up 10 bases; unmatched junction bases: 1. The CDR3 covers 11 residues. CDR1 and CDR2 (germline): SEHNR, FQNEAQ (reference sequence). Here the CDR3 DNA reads TGTGCCAGCAGCTCGGACAGGGGCCAGTACTTC. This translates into CASSSDRGQYF.

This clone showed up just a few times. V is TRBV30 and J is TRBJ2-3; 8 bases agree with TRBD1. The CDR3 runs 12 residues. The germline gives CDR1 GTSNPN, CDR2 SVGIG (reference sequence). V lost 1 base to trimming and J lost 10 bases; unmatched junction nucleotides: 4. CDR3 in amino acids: CAWSEDRVAQYF. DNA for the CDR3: TGTGCCTGGAGTGAGGACAGGGTCGCGCAGTATTTT. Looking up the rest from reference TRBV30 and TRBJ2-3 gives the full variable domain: SQTIHQWPATLVQPVGSPLSLECTVEGTSNPNLYWYRQAAGRGLQLLFYSVGIGQISSEVPQNLSASRPQDRQFILSSKKLLLSDSGFYLCAWSEDRVAQYFGPGTRLTVL.

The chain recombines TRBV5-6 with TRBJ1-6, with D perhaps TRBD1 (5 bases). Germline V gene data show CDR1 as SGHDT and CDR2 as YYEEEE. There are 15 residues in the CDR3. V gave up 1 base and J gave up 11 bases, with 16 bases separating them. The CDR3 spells CASSLRDSGATPLHF. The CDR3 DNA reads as TGTGCCAGCAGCTTGAGGGACTCTGGGGCGACACCCCTCCACTTT.

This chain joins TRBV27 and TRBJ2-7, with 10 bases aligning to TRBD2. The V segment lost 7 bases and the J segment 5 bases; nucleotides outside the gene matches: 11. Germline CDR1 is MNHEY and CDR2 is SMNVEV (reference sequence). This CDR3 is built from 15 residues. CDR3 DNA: TGTGCCAGCACCTCGAGGGCTAGCGGGAGTCACGAGCAGTACTTC. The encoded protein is CASTSRASGSHEQYF.

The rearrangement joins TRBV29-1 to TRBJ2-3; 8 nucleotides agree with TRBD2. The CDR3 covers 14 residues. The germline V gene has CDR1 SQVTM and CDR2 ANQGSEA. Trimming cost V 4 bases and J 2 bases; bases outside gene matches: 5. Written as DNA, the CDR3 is TGCAGCGTTGGAGCGGGGGCCTCCACAGATACGCAGTATTTT. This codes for CSVGAGASTDTQYF.

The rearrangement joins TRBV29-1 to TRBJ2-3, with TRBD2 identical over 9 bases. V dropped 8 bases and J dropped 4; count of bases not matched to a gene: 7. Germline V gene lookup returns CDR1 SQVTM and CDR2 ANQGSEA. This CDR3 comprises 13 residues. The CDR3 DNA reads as TGCAGCACCCCCGCGGGGGGGTCAGATACGCAGTATTTT. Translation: CSTPAGGSDTQYF.

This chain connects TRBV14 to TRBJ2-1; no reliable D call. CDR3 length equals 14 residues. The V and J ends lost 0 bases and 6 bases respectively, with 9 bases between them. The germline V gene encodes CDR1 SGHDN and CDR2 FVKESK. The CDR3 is CASSQDGVSNEQFF. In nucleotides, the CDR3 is TGTGCCAGCAGCCAAGATGGGGTAAGCAATGAGCAGTTCTTC.

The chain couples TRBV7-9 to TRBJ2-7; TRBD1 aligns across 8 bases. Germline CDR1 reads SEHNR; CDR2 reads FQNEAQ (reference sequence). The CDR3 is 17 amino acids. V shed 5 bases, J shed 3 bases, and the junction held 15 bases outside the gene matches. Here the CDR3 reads CASSRWRGGTGDYEQYF. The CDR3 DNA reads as TGTGCCAGCAGCCGATGGCGGGGCGGGACAGGAGACTACGAGCAGTACTTC.

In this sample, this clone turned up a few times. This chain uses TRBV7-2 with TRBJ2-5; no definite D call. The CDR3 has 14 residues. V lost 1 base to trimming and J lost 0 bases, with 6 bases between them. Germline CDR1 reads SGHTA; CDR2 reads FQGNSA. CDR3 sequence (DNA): TGTGCCAGCAGCTTAGACTGGAACCAAGAGACCCAGTACTTC. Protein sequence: CASSLDWNQETQYF.

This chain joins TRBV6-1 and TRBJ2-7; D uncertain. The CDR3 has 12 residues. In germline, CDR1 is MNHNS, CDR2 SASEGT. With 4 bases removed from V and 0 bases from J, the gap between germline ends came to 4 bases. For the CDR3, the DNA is TGTGCCAGCAGTGTTAGCTCCTACGAGCAGTACTTC. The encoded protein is CASSVSSYEQYF.

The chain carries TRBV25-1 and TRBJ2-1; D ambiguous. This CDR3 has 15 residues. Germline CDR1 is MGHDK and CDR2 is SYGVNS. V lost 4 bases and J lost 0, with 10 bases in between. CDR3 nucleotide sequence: TGTGCCAGCAGTGCATTGACAAGCTCCTACAATGAGCAGTTCTTC. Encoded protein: CASSALTSSYNEQFF.